One sample yielded the 17 T cell receptor beta chains listed below, sequenced in a study of cytomegalovirus exposure and HLA in healthy donors (dated by TCRdb to 2017 to 2019). The library was generated by the immunoSEQ multiplex PCR assay. A mixture of 60 forward primers for TCR Vbeta segments and 13 reverse primers for TCR Jbeta segments was used in the multiplex PCR. Sourced from immuneACCESS, this table was stored by TCRdb with only in-frame sequences that have V and J called. A share of the clones is absent; for the studies checked, an unresolved V gene accounts for under half, and the remainder has no known explanation. For this sample there are about 83,000 clones; 75% to 85% appear just once. Of the sample, over 1.5% falls within the top ten clones. Sequenced material: PBMCs. The receptors derive from a woman in her twenties or thirties in good health and CMV-seronegative.

This chain connects TRBV2 to TRBJ1-2, with D unclear. Germline V gives CDR1 SNHLY, CDR2 FYNNEI. The CDR3 covers 14 residues. Trimming removed 0 bases at V and 5 bases at J, with 10 bases between. For the CDR3, the DNA is TGTGCCAGCAGTGAAGCTAGCCGTGTATATGGCTACACCTTC. It specifies CASSEASRVYGYTF. Full variable domain (rest looked up from reference TRBV2 and TRBJ1-2): EPEVTQTPSHQVTQMGQEVILRCVPISNHLYFYWYRQILGQKVEFLVSFYNNEISEKSEIFDDQFSVERPDGSNFTLKIRSTKLEDSAMYFCASSEASRVYGYTFGSGTRLTVV.

The rearrangement joins TRBV5-1 to TRBJ2-2; perhaps TRBD2 as D (6 bases). CDR1 is SGHRS, CDR2 YFSETQ, per germline. The CDR3 totals 14 residues. Trimming took 4 bases from V and 2 from J, leaving 9 bases between them. The CDR3: CASSGRGNTGELFF. Here the CDR3 DNA reads TGCGCCAGCAGCGGGCGGGGTAACACCGGGGAGCTGTTTTTT.

This sequence joins TRBV4-3 and TRBJ1-1; TRBD1 might be the D (5 bases). Germline values: CDR1 LGHNA, CDR2 YSLEER. V lost 0 bases and J 1 base, leaving 6 bases between the germline ends. This CDR3 spans 14 amino acids. Here the CDR3 reads CASSQDGANTEAFF. The CDR3 DNA reads TGCGCCAGCAGCCAAGATGGGGCGAACACTGAAGCTTTCTTT.

This clone was recorded once. The chain recombines TRBV30 with TRBJ2-2; the D gene is possibly TRBD2 (6 bases). Trimming left V 0 bases short and J 6 bases short, with 14 bases between. The CDR3 has 15 residues. Germline V gene data show CDR1 as GTSNPN and CDR2 as SVGIG (reference sequence). The CDR3 reads CAWSVVGGLAGELFF. CDR3 in DNA: TGTGCCTGGAGTGTTGTCGGGGGATTGGCCGGGGAGCTGTTTTTT.

This chain joins TRBV7-3 and TRBJ2-7; TRBD2 agrees at 11 bases. Germline CDR1 SGHTA, CDR2 FQGTGA. CDR3 length: 15 residues. The junction had 5 bases not matched to a gene; V was cut back by 5 bases and J by 2 bases. Here the CDR3 reads CASSPGTSGAYEQYF. The CDR3 region has the DNA TGTGCCAGCAGCCCTGGGACTAGCGGAGCCTACGAGCAGTACTTC.

The J gene is TRBJ2-7, the V gene TRBV25-1; D is undetermined. The germline V and J ends were trimmed by 9 bases and 4 bases, with 7 bases remaining between them. CDR1 and CDR2 (germline): MGHDK, SYGVNS. The CDR3 is 10 amino acids. The CDR3 coding sequence is TGTGCCAGGGTGAGATACGAGCAGTACTTC. Translated, it gives CARVRYEQYF.

This clone was seen a single time. This chain uses TRBV30 with TRBJ2-7, with D tentatively TRBD1 (6 bases). V gave up 3 bases and J gave up 8 bases, with 17 bases separating them. Germline V gene lookup returns CDR1 GTSNPN and CDR2 SVGIG (reference sequence). The CDR3 covers 13 residues. The CDR3 nucleotides are TGTGCCTGGAGCGGAAACCAGGGGACGCAGCAGTACTTC. Protein sequence: CAWSGNQGTQQYF.

V and J are TRBV6-4 and TRBJ2-7; 8 nucleotides agree with TRBD2. CDR1 MRHNA and CDR2 SNTAGT come from the germline V gene. The CDR3 covers 15 residues. With V trimmed by 5 bases and J by 6 bases, 12 bases remained unmatched. The CDR3: CASSRIAGRTPEQYF. The CDR3 DNA follows: TGTGCCAGCAGTAGGATAGCGGGAAGGACCCCCGAGCAGTACTTC.

With respect to this clone: One end of the junction is discordant with germline, which a read error may explain. The V gene is TRBV7-7, the J gene TRBJ2-1; a possible D gene is TRBD2 (5 bases). Looked up from germline, CDR1 is SSHAT and CDR2 is FNYEAQ (reference sequence). This CDR3 spans 14 amino acids. CDR3 nucleotide sequence: TGTGCTAGCAGCTTAGACCCTAGCAGCAATGAGCAGTTCTTC. It is translated as CASSLDPSSNEQFF.

The V gene is TRBV6-6, the J gene TRBJ2-7, with 14 bases that match TRBD2. CDR3 size: 15 residues. In germline, CDR1 is MNHNY, CDR2 SVGAGI (reference sequence). J was trimmed by 10 bases and V by 4 bases; bases with no gene match: 9. For the CDR3, the DNA is TGTGCCAGCAGTTCTCTAACGGGACTAGCGGGAGTTCAGTACTTC. Protein: CASSSLTGLAGVQYF.

This chain connects TRBV28 to TRBJ2-7; 16 bases agree with TRBD2. The germline gives CDR1 MDHEN, CDR2 SYDVKM. The length of the CDR3 is 18 residues. With V trimmed by 4 bases and J by 0 bases, 6 bases remained unmatched. The CDR3 DNA reads TGTGCCAGCAGTTCAGGGGGACTAGCGGGAGGGAGCTCCTACGAGCAGTACTTC. Protein sequence: CASSSGGLAGGSSYEQYF.

The rearrangement uses TRBV9 and TRBJ2-3; 10 nucleotides agree with TRBD1. The CDR3 has 18 residues. Trimming removed 4 bases from V and 0 bases from J; junction bases left unmatched: 11. Germline V gene data show CDR1 as SGDLS and CDR2 as YYNGEE. The CDR3 DNA reads as TGTGCCAGCAGCTTACACATTGGGACAGGGGCGAGCACAGATACGCAGTATTTT. It is translated as CASSLHIGTGASTDTQYF. Complete variable domain (other parts from reference TRBV9 and TRBJ2-3): DSGVTQTPKHLITATGQRVTLRCSPRSGDLSVYWYQQSLDQGLQFLIQYYNGEERAKGNILERFSAQQFPDLHSELNLSSLELGDSALYFCASSLHIGTGASTDTQYFGPGTRLTVL.

The chain has TRBV28 and TRBJ1-2, with D possibly TRBD1 on 6 matching bases. This CDR3 is 13 amino acids long. Germline assignment: CDR1 MDHEN and CDR2 SYDVKM. The germline V and J ends were trimmed by 6 bases and 8 bases, with 16 bases remaining between them. CDR3: CASSGQFTGGYTF. CDR3 nucleotides: TGTGCCAGCAGCGGACAGTTCACAGGAGGCTACACCTTC.

This sequence joins TRBV4-1 and TRBJ2-7; TRBD1 is a possible D gene (6 bases). Germline CDR1 MGHRA, CDR2 YSYEKL. Between the trimmed V and J ends, which lost 8 bases and 3 bases, there was a span of 17 bases. CDR3 length: 14 residues. DNA of the CDR3: TGCGCCAGCTCACGGGACACGTTGGTCTACGAGCAGTACTTC. Protein product: CASSRDTLVYEQYF.

This chain connects TRBV18 to TRBJ1-2; TRBD1 matches 11 bases. The CDR3 is made up of 13 amino acids. The J segment lost 8 bases and the V segment lost 6 bases, leaving 5 bases of the junction unmatched. CDR1 is KGHSH, CDR2 LQKENI, per germline. The CDR3 nucleotides read TGTGCCAGCTCGGTGGACAGGGGGCAGGGCTACACCTTC. Its protein is CASSVDRGQGYTF.

This clone was counted between two and nine times. The rearrangement joins TRBV9 to TRBJ2-2; 7 bases map to TRBD2. The germline CDR1 and CDR2 sequences are SGDLS and YYNGEE. CDR3 length: 15 residues. The V gene end was trimmed by 1 base and the J gene end by 6 bases; junction bases not matched to a gene: 6. CDR3 nucleotides: TGTGCCAGCAGCGTACGGGGGGACTTTGCCGGGGAGCTGTTTTTT. Its protein product is CASSVRGDFAGELFF.

The chain joins TRBV7-9 to TRBJ1-4, with 8 bases lining up with TRBD1. The CDR3 contains 14 residues. CDR1 and CDR2 from the germline V gene are SEHNR and FQNEAQ (reference sequence). After removal of 4 bases from V and 8 bases from J, the junction contained 6 bases not matched to a gene. CDR3 in amino acids: CASSSGTGWEKLFF. The DNA of the CDR3 is TGTGCCAGCAGCTCAGGGACAGGTTGGGAAAAACTGTTTTTT.